This T cell receptor (beta chain) was identified during a study of shared clonotypes between healthy human individuals. Measured with immunoSEQ multiplex PCR; TCRdb has only the in-frame clones, and not every one. The table has roughly 450,000 clones, around 79% seen once. Germline values: CDR1 GTSNPN, CDR2 SVGIG (reference sequence). Trimming stripped 4 bases from V and 7 bases from J, with 10 bases between. The CDR3 contains 12 residues. Participating donors were healthy, HIV-negative adults free of recent acute infections or vaccinations. This sequence joins TRBV30 and TRBJ2-2, with D uncertain. This TCR was sampled from a woman aged 40 to 50 in good health. Some clones in this sample may be carry-over from other donors' samples. Sequenced material: PBMCs. This CDR3 is CAWTLGIGELFF. The CDR3 DNA sequence: TGTGCCTGGACGTTAGGGATCGGGGAGCTGTTTTTT.